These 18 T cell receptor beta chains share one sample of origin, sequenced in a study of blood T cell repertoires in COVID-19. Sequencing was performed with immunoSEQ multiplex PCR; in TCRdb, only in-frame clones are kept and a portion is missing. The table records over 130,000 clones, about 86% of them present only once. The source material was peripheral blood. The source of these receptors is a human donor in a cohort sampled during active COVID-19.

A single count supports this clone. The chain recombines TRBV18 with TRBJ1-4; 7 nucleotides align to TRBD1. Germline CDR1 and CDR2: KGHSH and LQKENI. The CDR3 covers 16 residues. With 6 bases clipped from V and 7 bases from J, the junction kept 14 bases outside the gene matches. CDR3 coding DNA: TGTGCCAGCTCTCTAGGACAGGCCAGAGGGGGTGAAAAACTGTTTTTT. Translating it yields CASSLGQARGGEKLFF.

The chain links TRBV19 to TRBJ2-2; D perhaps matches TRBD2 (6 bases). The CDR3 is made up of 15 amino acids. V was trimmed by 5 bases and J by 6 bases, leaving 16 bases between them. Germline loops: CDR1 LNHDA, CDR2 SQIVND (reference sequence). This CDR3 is CASSPGVKEAGELFF. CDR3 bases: TGTGCCAGTAGTCCGGGGGTTAAAGAGGCCGGGGAGCTGTTTTTT. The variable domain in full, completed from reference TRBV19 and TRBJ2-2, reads DGGITQSPKYLFRKEGQNVTLSCEQNLNHDAMYWYRQDPGQGLRLIYYSQIVNDFQKGDIAEGYSVSREKKESFPLTVTSAQKNPTAFYLCASSPGVKEAGELFFGEGSRLTVL.

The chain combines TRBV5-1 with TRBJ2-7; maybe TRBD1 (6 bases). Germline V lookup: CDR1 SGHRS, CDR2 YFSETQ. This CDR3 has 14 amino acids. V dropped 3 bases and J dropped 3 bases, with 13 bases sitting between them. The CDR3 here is CASSSTGQGYEQYF. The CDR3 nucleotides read TGCGCCAGCAGCTCCACGGGACAAGGCTACGAGCAGTACTTC. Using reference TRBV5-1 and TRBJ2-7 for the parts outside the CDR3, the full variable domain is KAGVTQTPRYLIKTRGQQVTLSCSPISGHRSVSWYQQTPGQGLQFLFEYFSETQRNKGNFPGRFSGRQFSNSRSEMNVSTLELGDSALYLCASSSTGQGYEQYFGPGTRLTVT.

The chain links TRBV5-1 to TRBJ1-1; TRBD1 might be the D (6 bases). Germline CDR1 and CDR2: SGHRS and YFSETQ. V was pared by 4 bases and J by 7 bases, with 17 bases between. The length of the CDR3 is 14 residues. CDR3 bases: TGCGCCAGCAGCCCCCGAGGGGGGGGAATTGAAGCTTTCTTT. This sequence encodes CASSPRGGGIEAFF. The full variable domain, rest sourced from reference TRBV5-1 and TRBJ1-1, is KAGVTQTPRYLIKTRGQQVTLSCSPISGHRSVSWYQQTPGQGLQFLFEYFSETQRNKGNFPGRFSGRQFSNSRSEMNVSTLELGDSALYLCASSPRGGGIEAFFGQGTRLTVV.

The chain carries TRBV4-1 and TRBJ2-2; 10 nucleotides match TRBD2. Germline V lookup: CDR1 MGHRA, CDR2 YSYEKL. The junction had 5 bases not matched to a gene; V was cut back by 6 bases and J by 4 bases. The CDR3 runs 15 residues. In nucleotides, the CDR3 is TGCGCCAGCAGGGGAGAGCGGGGGGGCACCGGGGAGCTGTTTTTT. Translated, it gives CASRGERGGTGELFF.

CDR3 sequence reads: CASSANLAGETQYF. The CDR3 DNA sequence: TGCGCCAGCAGCGCCAATCTAGCGGGAGAGACCCAGTACTTC. This rearrangement joins TRBV5-1 to TRBJ2-5, with TRBD2 identical over 8 bases. The CDR3 has 14 amino acids. From germline, CDR1 is SGHRS and CDR2 YFSETQ. The J segment lost 4 bases and the V segment lost 4 bases, leaving 6 bases of the junction unmatched.

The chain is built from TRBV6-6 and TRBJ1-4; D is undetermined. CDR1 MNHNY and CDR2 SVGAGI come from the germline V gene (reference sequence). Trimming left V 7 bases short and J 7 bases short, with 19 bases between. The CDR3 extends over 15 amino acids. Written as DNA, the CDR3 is TGTGCCAGCACACCGACGGGGATGGATCGTGAAAAACTGTTTTTT. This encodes CASTPTGMDREKLFF.

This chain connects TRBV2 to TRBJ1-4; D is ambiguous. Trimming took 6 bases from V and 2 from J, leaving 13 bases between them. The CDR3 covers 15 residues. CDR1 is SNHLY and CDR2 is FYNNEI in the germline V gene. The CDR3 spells CASRLRAATNEKLFF. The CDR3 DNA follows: TGTGCCAGCAGGCTCAGAGCAGCGACTAATGAAAAACTGTTTTTT.

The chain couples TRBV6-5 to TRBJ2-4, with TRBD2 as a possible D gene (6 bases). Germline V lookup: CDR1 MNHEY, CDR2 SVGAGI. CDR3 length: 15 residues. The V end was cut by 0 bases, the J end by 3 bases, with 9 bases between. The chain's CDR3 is CASSYSTEGKNIQYF. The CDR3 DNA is TGTGCCAGCAGTTACTCAACGGAGGGCAAAAACATTCAGTACTTC.

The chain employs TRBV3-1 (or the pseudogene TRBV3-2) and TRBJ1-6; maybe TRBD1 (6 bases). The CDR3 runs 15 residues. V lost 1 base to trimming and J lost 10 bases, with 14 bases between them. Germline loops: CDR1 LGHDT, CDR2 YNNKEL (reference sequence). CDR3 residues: CASSQGSGVGSPLHF. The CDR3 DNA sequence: TGTGCCAGCAGCCAAGGTTCAGGGGTCGGGTCACCCCTCCACTTT.

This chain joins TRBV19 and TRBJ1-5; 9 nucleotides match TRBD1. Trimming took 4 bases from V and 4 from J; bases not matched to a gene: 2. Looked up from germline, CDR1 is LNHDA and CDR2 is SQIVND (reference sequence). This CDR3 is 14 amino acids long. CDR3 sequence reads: CASSKTGGNQPQHF. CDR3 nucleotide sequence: TGTGCCAGTAGTAAGACAGGGGGAAATCAGCCCCAGCATTTT.

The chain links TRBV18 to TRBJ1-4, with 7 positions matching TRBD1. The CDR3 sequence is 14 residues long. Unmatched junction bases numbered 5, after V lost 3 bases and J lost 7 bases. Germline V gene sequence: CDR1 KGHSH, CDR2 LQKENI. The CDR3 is CASSPQGGGEKLFF. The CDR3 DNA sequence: TGTGCCAGCTCACCGCAGGGGGGAGGTGAAAAACTGTTTTTT.

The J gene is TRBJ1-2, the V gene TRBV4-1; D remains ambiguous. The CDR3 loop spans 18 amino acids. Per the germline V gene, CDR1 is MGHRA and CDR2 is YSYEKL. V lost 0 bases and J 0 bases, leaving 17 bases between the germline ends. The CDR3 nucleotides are TGCGCCAGCAGCCAAGATCCTACCGTGTGGGGAGCTAACTATGGCTACACCTTC. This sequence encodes CASSQDPTVWGANYGYTF.

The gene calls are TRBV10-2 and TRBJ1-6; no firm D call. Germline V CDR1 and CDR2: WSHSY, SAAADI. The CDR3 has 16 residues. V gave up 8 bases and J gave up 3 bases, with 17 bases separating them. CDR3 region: CASGSESLGYNSPLHF. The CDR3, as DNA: TGCGCCAGCGGTTCGGAATCACTAGGCTATAATTCACCCCTCCACTTT.

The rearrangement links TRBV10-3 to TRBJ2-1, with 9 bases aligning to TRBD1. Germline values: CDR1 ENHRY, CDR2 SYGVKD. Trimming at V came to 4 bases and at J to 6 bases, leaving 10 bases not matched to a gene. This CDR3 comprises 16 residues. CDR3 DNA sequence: TGTGCCATCAGTGGAGCCGGGACAGGGACTGTCAATGAGCAGTTCTTC. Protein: CAISGAGTGTVNEQFF.

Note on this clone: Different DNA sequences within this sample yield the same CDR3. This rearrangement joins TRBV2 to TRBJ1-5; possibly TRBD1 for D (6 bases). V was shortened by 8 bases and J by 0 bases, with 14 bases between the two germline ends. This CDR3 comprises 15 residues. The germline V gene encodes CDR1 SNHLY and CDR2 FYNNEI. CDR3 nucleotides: TGTGCCAGCCGTTGGACAGAGAATAGCAATCAGCCCCAGCATTTT. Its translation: CASRWTENSNQPQHF.

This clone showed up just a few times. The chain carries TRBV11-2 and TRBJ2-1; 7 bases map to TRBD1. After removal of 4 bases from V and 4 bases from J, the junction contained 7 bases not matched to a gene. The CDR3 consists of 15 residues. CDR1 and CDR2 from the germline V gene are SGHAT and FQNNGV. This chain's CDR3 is CASSSSGTEYNEQFF. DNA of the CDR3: TGTGCCAGCAGCTCATCCGGGACAGAATACAATGAGCAGTTCTTC.

As DNA, the CDR3 is TGTGCCAGCTCACGGGGACTAGCGGGCACAGATACGCAGTATTTT. This encodes CASSRGLAGTDTQYF. The chain couples TRBV18 to TRBJ2-3, with 11 nucleotides matching TRBD2. Trimming at V came to 4 bases and at J to 1 base, leaving 1 base not matched to a gene. The CDR3 is made up of 15 amino acids. From germline, CDR1 is KGHSH and CDR2 LQKENI.